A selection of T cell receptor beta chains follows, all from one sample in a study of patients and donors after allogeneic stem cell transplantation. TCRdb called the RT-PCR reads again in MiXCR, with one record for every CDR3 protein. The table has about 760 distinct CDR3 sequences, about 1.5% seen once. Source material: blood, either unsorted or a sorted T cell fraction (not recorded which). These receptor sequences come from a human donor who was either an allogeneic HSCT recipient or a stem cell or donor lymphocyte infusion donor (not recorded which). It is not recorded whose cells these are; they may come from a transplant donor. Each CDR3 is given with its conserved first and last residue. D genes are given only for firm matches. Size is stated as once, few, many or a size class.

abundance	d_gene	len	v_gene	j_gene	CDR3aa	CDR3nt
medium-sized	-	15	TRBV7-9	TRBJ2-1	CASSLWAGEPNEQFF	TGTGCCAGCAGCTTATGGGCCGGCGAACCCAATGAGCAGTTCTTC
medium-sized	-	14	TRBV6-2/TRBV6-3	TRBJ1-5	CASTSGRTSWPQHF	TGTGCCAGCACGAGCGGACGAACCTCCTGGCCCCAGCATTTT
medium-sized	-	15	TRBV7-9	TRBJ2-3	CASSLGIGGTDTQYF	TGTGCCAGCAGCTTAGGGATAGGGGGCACAGATACGCAGTATTTT
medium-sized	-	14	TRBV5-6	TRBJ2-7	CASSLAGAIYEQYF	TGTGCCAGCAGCCTCGCCGGGGCAATCTACGAGCAGTACTTC
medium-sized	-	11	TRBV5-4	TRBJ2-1	CASSSRVEQFF	TGTGCCAGCAGCTCCCGGGTGGAGCAGTTCTTC
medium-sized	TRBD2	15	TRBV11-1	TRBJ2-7	CASSLGLAGTYEQYF	TGTGCCAGCAGCTTAGGACTAGCGGGAACCTACGAGCAGTACTTC
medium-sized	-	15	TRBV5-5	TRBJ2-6	CASSSQLSGANVLTF	TGTGCCAGCAGCTCACAACTCTCTGGGGCCAACGTCCTGACTTTC
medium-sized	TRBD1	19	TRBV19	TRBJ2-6	CASSTFHPTGAWLANVLTF	TGTGCCAGTAGTACCTTTCACCCGACAGGGGCCTGGTTGGCCAACGTCCTGACTTTC
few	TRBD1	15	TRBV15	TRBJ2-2	CATRDRGTETGELFF	TGTGCCACCAGGGACAGGGGCACAGAGACCGGGGAGCTGTTTTTT
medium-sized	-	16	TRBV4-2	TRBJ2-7	CASSPEGEGSSYEQYF	TGTGCCAGCAGCCCGGAAGGTGAAGGAAGCTCCTACGAGCAGTACTTC
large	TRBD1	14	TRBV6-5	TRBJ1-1	CASSYTGTGVEAFF	TGTGCCAGCAGTTACACCGGGACAGGCGTCGAAGCTTTCTTT
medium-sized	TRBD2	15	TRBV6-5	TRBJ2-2	CASSYTSGYTGELFF	TGTGCCAGCAGTTACACTAGCGGGTACACCGGGGAGCTGTTTTTT
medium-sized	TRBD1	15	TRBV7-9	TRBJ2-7	CASSQITGAGNEQYF	TGTGCCAGCAGCCAAATCACAGGGGCGGGCAACGAGCAGTACTTC
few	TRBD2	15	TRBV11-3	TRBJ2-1	CASSLDGRAYNEQFF	TGTGCCAGCAGCTTAGACGGGAGGGCCTACAATGAGCAGTTCTTC
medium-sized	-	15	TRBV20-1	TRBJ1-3	CSARDLLPSGNTIYF	TGCAGTGCTAGAGATCTGTTACCCTCTGGAAACACCATATATTTT
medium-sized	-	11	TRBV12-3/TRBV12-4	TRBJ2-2	CASSFHGELFF	TGTGCCAGCAGTTTCCATGGGGAGCTGTTTTTT
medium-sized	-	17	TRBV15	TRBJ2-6	CATSFEGDSSGANVLTF	TGTGCCACCAGTTTTGAGGGGGACTCATCTGGGGCCAACGTCCTGACTTTC
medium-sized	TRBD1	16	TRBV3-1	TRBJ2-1	CASSQETPGGYNEQFF	TGTGCCAGCAGCCAAGAAACTCCAGGGGGCTACAATGAGCAGTTCTTC
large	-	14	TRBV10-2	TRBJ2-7	CASSESQVGIEQYF	TGCGCCAGCAGTGAGTCACAGGTGGGGATCGAGCAGTACTTC
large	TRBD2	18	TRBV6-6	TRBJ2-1	CASSYTGTSSLWYNEQFF	TGTGCCAGCAGTTACACCGGGACTAGCTCCTTATGGTACAATGAGCAGTTCTTC
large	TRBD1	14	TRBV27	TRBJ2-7	CASGGQDSSYEQYF	TGTGCCAGCGGAGGACAGGATAGCTCCTACGAGCAGTACTTC
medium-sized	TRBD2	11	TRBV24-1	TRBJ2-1	CATSDSGREFF	TGTGCCACCAGTGACAGCGGGAGAGAGTTCTTC
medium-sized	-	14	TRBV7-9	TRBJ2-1	CASRKRDDRDEQFF	TGTGCCAGCAGAAAACGAGACGACCGGGATGAGCAGTTCTTC
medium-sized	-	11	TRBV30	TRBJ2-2	CAWSPPGELFF	TGTGCCTGGAGCCCCCCCGGGGAGCTGTTTTTT
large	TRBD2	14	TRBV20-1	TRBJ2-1	CSAPISSGRNEQFF	TGCAGTGCTCCCATCTCTAGCGGGAGAAATGAGCAGTTCTTC
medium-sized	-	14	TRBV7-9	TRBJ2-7	CASSQRLIPYEQYF	TGTGCCAGCAGCCAGCGTTTGATTCCCTACGAGCAGTACTTC
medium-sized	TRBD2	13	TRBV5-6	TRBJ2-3	CASHGGGLDTQYF	TGTGCCAGCCACGGCGGGGGGTTAGATACGCAGTATTTT
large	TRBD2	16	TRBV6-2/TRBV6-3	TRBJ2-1	CASSYSGSSSYNEQFF	TGTGCCAGCAGTTACAGCGGGAGTAGTTCCTACAATGAGCAGTTCTTC
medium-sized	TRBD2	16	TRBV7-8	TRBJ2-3	CASSLGLAGGTDTQYF	TGTGCCAGCAGCTTGGGCCTAGCGGGGGGGACGGATACGCAGTATTTT
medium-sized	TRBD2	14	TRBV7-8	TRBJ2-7	CASSGGTSGYEQYF	TGTGCCAGCAGCGGCGGGACTAGCGGTTACGAGCAGTACTTC
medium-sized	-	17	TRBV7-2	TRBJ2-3	CASRSLARGLIPDTQYF	TGTGCCAGCAGGTCATTGGCTCGGGGCCTCATTCCAGATACGCAGTATTTT
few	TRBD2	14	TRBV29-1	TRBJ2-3	CSAPLAGGGDTQYF	TGCAGCGCCCCGCTAGCGGGAGGGGGAGATACGCAGTATTTT
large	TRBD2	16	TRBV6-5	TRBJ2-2	CASSYLAGGSVGELFF	TGTGCCAGCAGTTACCTAGCGGGAGGGTCCGTCGGGGAGCTGTTTTTT
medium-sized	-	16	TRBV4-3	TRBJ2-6	CASSQDRDSGANVLTF	TGCGCCAGCAGCCAAGATAGAGACTCTGGGGCCAACGTCCTGACTTTC
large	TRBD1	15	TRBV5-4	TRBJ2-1	CASSLLQGARNEQFF	TGTGCCAGCAGCTTGTTGCAGGGGGCGAGGAATGAGCAGTTCTTC
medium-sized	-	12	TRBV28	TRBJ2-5	CASSLVLETQYF	TGTGCCAGCAGTTTGGTTCTGGAGACCCAGTACTTC
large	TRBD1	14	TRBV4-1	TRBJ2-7	CASSIGTGAYEQYF	TGCGCCAGCAGCATAGGGACAGGAGCCTACGAGCAGTACTTC
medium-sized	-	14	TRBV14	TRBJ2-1	CASSQEGAYNEQFF	TGTGCCAGCAGCCAAGAAGGTGCCTACAATGAGCAGTTCTTC
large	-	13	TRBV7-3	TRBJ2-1	CASSSSSWDEQFF	TGTGCCAGCAGCTCCTCGTCTTGGGATGAGCAGTTCTTC
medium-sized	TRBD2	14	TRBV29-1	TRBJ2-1	CSVVSGAFYNEQFF	TGCAGCGTTGTGAGCGGGGCTTTTTACAATGAGCAGTTCTTC
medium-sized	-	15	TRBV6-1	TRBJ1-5	CASSEGISSNQPQHF	TGTGCCAGCAGTGAGGGAATCTCAAGCAATCAGCCCCAGCATTTT
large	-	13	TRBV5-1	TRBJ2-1	CASSLNPYNEQFF	TGCGCCAGCAGCTTGAACCCCTACAATGAGCAGTTCTTC
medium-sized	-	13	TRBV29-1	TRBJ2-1	CSPLRGGSNEQFF	TGCAGCCCCCTCCGCGGAGGCAGTAATGAGCAGTTCTTC
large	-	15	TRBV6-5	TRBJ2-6	CASSGTNSGANVLTF	TGTGCCAGCAGTGGTACGAACTCTGGGGCCAACGTCCTGACTTTC
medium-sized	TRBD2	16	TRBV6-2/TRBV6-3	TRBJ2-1	CASSYSESGTYNEQFF	TGTGCCAGCAGTTACTCGGAAAGCGGGACCTACAATGAGCAGTTCTTC
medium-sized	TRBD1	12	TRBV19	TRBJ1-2	CASRDRFYGYTF	TGTGCCAGCAGGGACAGGTTCTATGGCTACACCTTC
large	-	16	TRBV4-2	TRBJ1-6	CASSRNRDSYNSPLHF	TGTGCCAGCAGCCGAAACAGAGACTCCTATAATTCACCCCTCCACTTT
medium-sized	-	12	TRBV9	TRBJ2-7	CASSGRGLEQYF	TGTGCCAGCAGCGGCCGTGGGCTCGAGCAGTACTTC